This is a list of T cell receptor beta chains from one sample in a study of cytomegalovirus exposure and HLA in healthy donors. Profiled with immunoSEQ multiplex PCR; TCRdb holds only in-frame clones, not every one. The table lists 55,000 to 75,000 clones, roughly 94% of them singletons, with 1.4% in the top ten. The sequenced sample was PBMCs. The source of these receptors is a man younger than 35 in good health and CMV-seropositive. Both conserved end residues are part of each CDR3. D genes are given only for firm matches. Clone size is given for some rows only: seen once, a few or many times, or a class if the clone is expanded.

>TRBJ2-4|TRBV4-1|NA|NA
TGCGCCAGCAGCCAATGTGTCGGGTTC
CASSQCVGF
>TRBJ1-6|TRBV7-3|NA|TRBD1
TGTGCCAGCAGCCTAAAGAATGAGGGTCCGGCCACACAGGGGGGGGTGTATAATTCACCCCTCCACTTT
CASSLKNEGPATQGGVYNSPLHF
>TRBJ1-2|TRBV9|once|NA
TGTGCCAGCAGCGGCCGGGGGGGCGCTAACTATGGCTACACCTTC
CASSGRGGANYGYTF
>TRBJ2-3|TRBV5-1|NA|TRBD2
TGCGCCAGCAGCTTGAGTGGACTAGTTGCAGATACGCAGTATTTT
CASSLSGLVADTQYF
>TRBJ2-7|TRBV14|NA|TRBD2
TGTGCCAGCAGCCACCTAGGACTAGCGGGAGAGGGCGAGCAGTACTTC
CASSHLGLAGEGEQYF
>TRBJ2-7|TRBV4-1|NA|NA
TGCGCCAGCAGCCAGGTCGACAGGGGAGGGGACGAGCAGTACTTC
CASSQVDRGGDEQYF
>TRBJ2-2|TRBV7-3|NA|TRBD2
TGTGCCAGCAGCTTAAGCACTAGCGGGAGGCCCTGGGAGCTGTTTTTT
CASSLSTSGRPWELFF
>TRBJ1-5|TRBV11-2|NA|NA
TGTGCCAGCAGCTTAGTCCCAGATCAGCCCCAGCATTTT
CASSLVPDQPQHF
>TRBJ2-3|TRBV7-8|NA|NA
TGTGCCAGCAGCTTAGCCCGGGGGATGCAGACAGATACGCAGTATTTT
CASSLARGMQTDTQYF
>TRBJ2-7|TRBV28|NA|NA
TGTGCCAGCAGTTTGTGGGGGCCAGATTACGAGCAGTACTTC
CASSLWGPDYEQYF
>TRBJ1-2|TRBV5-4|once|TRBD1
TGTGCCAGCAGCCTGACAGGGAGGTATGGCTACACCTTC
CASSLTGRYGYTF